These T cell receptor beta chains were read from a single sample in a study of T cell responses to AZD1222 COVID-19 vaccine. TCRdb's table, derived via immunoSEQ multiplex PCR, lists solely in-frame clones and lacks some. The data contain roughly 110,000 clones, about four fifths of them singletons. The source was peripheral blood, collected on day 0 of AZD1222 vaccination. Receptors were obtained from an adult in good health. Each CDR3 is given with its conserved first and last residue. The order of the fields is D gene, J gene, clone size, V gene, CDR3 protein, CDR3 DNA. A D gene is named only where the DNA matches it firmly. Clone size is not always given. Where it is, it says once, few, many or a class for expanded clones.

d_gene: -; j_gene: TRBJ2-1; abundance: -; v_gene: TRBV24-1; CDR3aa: CATMVGHEQFF; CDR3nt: TGTGCCACCATGGTCGGCCATGAGCAGTTCTTC
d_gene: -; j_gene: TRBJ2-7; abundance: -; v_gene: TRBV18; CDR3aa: CASSPGTPLGYEQYF; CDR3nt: TGTGCCAGCTCACCCGGGACTCCCCTAGGGTACGAGCAGTACTTC
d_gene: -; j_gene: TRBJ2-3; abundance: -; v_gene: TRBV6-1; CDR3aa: CASSEFLSTDTQYF; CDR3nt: TGTGCCAGCAGTGAATTCTTAAGCACAGATACGCAGTATTTT
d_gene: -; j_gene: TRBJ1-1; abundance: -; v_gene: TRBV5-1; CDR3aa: CASRGQENTEAFF; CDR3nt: TGCGCCAGCAGGGGACAAGAGAACACTGAAGCTTTCTTT
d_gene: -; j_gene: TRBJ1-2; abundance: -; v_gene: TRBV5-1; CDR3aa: CASSLDYGANYGYTF; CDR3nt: TGCGCCAGCAGTCTGGACTACGGGGCTAACTATGGCTACACCTTC
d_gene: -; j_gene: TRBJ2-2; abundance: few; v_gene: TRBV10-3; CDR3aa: CAISGFGLRTNTGELFF; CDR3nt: TGTGCCATCAGTGGTTTTGGACTACGGACCAACACCGGGGAGCTGTTTTTT
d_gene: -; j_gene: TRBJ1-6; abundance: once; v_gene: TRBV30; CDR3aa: CAWRGQGAHSPLHF; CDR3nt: TGTGCCTGGAGGGGCCAGGGAGCGCATTCACCCCTCCACTTT
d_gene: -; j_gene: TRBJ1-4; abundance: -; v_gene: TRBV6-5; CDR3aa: CASSRTQGEKLFF; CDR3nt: TGTGCCAGCAGTCGAACCCAGGGGGAAAAACTGTTTTTT
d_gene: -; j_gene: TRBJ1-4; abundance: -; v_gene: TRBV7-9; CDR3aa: CASSVGTNNEKLFF; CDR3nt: TGTGCCAGCAGCGTCGGGACGAATAATGAAAAACTGTTTTTT
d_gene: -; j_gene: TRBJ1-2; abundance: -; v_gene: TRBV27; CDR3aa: CASSSDAANGYTF; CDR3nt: TGTGCCAGCAGTTCCGACGCAGCGAATGGCTACACCTTC
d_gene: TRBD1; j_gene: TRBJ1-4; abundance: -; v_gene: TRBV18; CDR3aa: CASSYRTGESEKLFF; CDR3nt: TGTGCCAGCTCATATAGGACAGGGGAGAGTGAAAAACTGTTTTTT
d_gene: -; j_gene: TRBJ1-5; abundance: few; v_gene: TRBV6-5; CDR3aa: CASTANTGQPQHF; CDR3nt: TGTGCCAGCACCGCGAATACAGGGCAGCCCCAGCATTTT
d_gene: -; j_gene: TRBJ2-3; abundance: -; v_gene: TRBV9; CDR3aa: CASSGLGAGTDTQYF; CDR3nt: TGTGCCAGCAGCGGACTTGGAGCTGGCACAGATACGCAGTATTTT
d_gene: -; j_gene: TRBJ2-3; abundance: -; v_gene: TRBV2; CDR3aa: CASSDRTITDTQYF; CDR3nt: TGTGCCAGCAGCGACCGGACTATCACAGATACGCAGTATTTT
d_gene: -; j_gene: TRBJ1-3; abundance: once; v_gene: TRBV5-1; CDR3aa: CASSLDRSSSGNTIYF; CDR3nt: TGCGCCAGCAGTCTCGACAGGTCGAGCTCTGGAAACACCATATATTTT
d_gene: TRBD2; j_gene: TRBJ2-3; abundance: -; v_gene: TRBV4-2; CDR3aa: CASSYRRGDTDTQYF; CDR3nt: TGTGCCAGCAGCTACCGGCGGGGGGACACAGATACGCAGTATTTT
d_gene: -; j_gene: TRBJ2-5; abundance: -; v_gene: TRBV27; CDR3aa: CASPTRGFDDQETQYF; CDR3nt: TGTGCCAGCCCCACTCGGGGATTTGACGATCAAGAGACCCAGTACTTC
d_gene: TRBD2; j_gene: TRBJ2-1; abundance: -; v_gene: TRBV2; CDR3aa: CASSGLAGISYNEQFF; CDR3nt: TGTGCCAGCAGTGGACTAGCGGGAATATCCTACAATGAGCAGTTCTTC
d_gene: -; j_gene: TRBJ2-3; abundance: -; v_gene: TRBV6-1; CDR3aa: CASSEAGQTQYF; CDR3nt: TGTGCCAGCAGTGAGGCAGGACAAACGCAGTATTTT
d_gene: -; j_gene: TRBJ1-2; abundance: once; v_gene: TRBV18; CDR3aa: CASSPRGGNYGYTF; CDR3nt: TGTGCCAGCTCACCCAGAGGGGGGAACTATGGCTACACCTTC
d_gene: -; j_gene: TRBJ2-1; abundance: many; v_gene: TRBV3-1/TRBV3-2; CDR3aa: CASSQERQQYNEQFF; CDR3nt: TGTGCCAGCAGCCAGGAGCGGCAGCAGTACAATGAGCAGTTCTTC
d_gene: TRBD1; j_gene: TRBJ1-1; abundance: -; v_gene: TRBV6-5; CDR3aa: CASTETGGPNTEAFF; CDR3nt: TGTGCCAGCACCGAAACAGGGGGGCCGAACACTGAAGCTTTCTTT
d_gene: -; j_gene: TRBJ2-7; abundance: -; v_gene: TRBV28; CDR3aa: CASTSTGQGTYEQYF; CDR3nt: TGTGCCAGCACCTCAACGGGTCAGGGTACCTACGAGCAGTACTTC
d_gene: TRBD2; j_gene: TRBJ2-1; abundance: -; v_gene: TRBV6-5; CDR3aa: CASSYEAGRNEQFF; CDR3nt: TGTGCCAGCAGTTACGAAGCGGGGAGGAATGAGCAGTTCTTC
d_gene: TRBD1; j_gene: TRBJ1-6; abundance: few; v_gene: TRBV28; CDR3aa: CASSLGQGGYNSPLHF; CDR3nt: TGTGCCAGCAGTTTAGGACAGGGAGGCTATAATTCACCCCTCCACTTT
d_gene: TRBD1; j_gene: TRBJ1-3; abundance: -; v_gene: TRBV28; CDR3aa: CASSTWTGARNTIYF; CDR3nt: TGTGCCAGCAGTACCTGGACAGGGGCGAGGAACACCATATATTTT
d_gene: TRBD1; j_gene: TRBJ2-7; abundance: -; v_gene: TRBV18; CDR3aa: CASSPVGQGAAYLEQYF; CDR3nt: TGTGCCAGCTCACCAGTCGGGCAGGGGGCAGCCTATTTGGAGCAGTACTTC
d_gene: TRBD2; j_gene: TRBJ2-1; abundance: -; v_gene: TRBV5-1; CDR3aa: CASSLDGRARNEQFF; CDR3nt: TGCGCCAGCAGCTTGGACGGGAGGGCCCGGAATGAGCAGTTCTTC
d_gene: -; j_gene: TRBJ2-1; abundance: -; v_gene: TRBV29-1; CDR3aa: CSVLPGVNSYNEQFF; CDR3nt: TGCAGCGTCCTCCCAGGGGTCAACTCCTACAATGAGCAGTTCTTC
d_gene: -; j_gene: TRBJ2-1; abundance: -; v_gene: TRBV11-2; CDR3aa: CASSVGTPNEQFF; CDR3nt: TGTGCCAGCAGCGTCGGGACCCCCAATGAGCAGTTCTTC
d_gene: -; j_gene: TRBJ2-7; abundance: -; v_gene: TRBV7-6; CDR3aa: CASSLAGEQYF; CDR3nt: TGTGCCAGCAGCTTAGCGGGCGAGCAGTACTTC
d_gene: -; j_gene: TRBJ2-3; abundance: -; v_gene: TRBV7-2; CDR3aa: CASSLMWDTQYF; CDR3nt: TGTGCCAGCAGCTTAATGTGGGATACGCAGTATTTT
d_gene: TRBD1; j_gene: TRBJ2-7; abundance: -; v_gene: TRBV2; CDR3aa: CASSWTGGRLYEQYF; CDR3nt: TGTGCCAGCAGTTGGACAGGGGGTAGACTCTACGAGCAGTACTTC
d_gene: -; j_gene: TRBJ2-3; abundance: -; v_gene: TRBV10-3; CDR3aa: CAIRVLNTQYF; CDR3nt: TGTGCCATCAGGGTGTTAAATACGCAGTATTTT
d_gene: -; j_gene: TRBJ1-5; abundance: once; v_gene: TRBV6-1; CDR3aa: CASSEWGNQPQHF; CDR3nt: TGTGCCAGCAGTGAATGGGGCAATCAGCCCCAGCATTTT
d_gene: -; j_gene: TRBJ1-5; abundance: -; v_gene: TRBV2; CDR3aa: CASREETDYSNQPQHF; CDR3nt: TGTGCCAGCAGAGAAGAGACAGACTATAGCAATCAGCCCCAGCATTTT
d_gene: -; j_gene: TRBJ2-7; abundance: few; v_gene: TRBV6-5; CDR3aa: CASRAYFGSYEQYF; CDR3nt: TGTGCCAGCAGAGCTTATTTCGGCTCCTACGAGCAGTACTTC
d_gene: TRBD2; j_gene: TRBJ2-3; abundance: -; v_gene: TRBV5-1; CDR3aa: CASTDPGGDTQYF; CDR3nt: TGCGCCAGCACAGACCCGGGGGGAGATACGCAGTATTTT
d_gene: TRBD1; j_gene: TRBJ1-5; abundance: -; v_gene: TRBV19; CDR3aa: CASSSGQGVFNQPQHF; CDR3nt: TGTGCCAGTAGTTCCGGACAGGGGGTATTCAATCAGCCCCAGCATTTT
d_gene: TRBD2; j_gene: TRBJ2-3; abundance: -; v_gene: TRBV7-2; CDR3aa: CASSLWRGTADTQYF; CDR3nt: TGTGCCAGCAGCTTATGGCGGGGGACGGCAGATACGCAGTATTTT
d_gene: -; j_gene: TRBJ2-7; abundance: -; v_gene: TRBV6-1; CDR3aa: CASSEASGPYEQYF; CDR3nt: TGTGCCAGCAGTGAAGCTTCGGGCCCCTACGAGCAGTACTTC
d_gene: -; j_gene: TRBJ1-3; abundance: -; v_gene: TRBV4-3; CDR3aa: CASSQVMGRMSGNTIYF; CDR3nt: TGCGCCAGCAGCCAAGTTATGGGACGGATGTCTGGAAACACCATATATTTT
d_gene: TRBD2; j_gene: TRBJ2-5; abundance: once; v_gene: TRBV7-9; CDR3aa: CASSPRLAGVSQETQYF; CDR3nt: TGTGCCAGCAGCCCCCGACTAGCGGGGGTTAGCCAAGAGACCCAGTACTTC
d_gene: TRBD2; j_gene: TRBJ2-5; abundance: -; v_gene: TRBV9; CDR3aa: CASSVEGGRETQYF; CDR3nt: TGTGCCAGCAGCGTGGAGGGCGGGAGAGAGACCCAGTACTTC
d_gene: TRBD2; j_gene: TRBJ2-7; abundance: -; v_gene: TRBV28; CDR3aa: CASSYSGGANYEQYF; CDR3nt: TGTGCCAGCAGTTACAGCGGGGGGGCCAACTACGAGCAGTACTTC
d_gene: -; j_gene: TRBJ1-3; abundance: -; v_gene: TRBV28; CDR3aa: CASSLWAGSSGNTIYF; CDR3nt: TGTGCCAGCAGTTTATGGGCGGGGAGCTCTGGAAACACCATATATTTT
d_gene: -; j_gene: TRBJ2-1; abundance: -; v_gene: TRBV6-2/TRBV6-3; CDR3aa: CASSYLSGFEQFF; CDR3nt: TGTGCCAGCAGTTACCTGTCGGGGTTTGAGCAGTTCTTC
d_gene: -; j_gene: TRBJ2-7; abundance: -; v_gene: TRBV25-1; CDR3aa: CASSEYRGPEYEQYF; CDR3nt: TGTGCCAGCAGTGAATACCGGGGGCCGGAGTACGAGCAGTACTTC
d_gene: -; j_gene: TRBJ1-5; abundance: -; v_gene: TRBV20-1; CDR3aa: CSASSGANYQPQHF; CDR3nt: TGCAGTGCTAGTAGCGGTGCAAACTATCAGCCCCAGCATTTT
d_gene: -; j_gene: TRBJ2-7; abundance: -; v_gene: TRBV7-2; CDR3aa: CASSFDNTAQYF; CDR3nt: TGTGCCAGCAGCTTTGACAATACCGCGCAGTACTTC
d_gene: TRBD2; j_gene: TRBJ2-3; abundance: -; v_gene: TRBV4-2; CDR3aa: CASSQAGASGTLDTQYF; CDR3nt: TGTGCCAGCAGCCAAGCTGGGGCTAGCGGGACCTTAGATACGCAGTATTTT
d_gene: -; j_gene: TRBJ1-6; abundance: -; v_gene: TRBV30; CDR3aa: CAWDRDGNSPLHF; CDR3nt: TGTGCCTGGGACCGGGACGGTAATTCACCCCTCCACTTT
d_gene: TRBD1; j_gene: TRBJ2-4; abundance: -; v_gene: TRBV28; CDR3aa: CASSFGTGGWDIQYF; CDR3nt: TGTGCCAGCAGTTTTGGGACAGGGGGTTGGGACATTCAGTACTTC
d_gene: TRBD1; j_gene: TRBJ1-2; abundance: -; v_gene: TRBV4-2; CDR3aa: CASSQEQGNYGYTF; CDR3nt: TGTGCCAGCAGCCAAGAACAGGGGAACTATGGCTACACCTTC
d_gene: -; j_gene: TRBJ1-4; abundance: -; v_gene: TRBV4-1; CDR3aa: CASSQVLTVKNEKLFF; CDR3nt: TGCGCCAGCAGCCAAGTCCTGACAGTTAAGAATGAAAAACTGTTTTTT
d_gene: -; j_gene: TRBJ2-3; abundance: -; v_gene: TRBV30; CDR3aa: CAWSVGGEDTQYF; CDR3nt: TGTGCCTGGAGTGTAGGCGGGGAAGATACGCAGTATTTT
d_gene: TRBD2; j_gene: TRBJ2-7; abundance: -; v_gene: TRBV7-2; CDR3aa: CASSLVGTSGSGEQYF; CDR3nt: TGTGCCAGCAGCTTAGTAGGGACTAGCGGGAGTGGGGAGCAGTACTTC
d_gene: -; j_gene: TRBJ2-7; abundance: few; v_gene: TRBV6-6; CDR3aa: CASSYPDKGVTYEQYF; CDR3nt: TGTGCCAGCAGTTACCCGGACAAGGGGGTCACCTACGAGCAGTACTTC
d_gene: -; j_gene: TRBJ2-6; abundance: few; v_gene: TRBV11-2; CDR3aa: CASSPRGASGANVLTF; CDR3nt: TGTGCCAGCAGCCCCCGCGGGGCCTCTGGGGCCAACGTCCTGACTTTC